This TCR beta chain comes out of a study of OX40 agonist ivuxolimab in advanced cancers. Regarding the complete study: Ivuxolimab was an agonistic, fully human IgG2 monoclonal antibody directed against OX40 (CD134), a costimulatory receptor. Intravenous ivuxolimab was administered to patients every 2 weeks at six dose levels: 0.01, 0.1, 0.3, 1.5, 3 and 10 mg/kg. Among the approximately 54 dose-escalation patients, some 20 had hepatocellular carcinoma, around 15 melanoma, 9 renal cell carcinoma and 9 head and neck cancer. A male proportion of roughly 85% and a mean age of 60 years, ranging from about 20 to 85, were recorded for the dose-escalation cohort. Patients were allowed to have had prior anti-PD-1, anti-PD-L1 or anti-CTLA-4 therapy, and approximately 43% of the dose-escalation patients had previously received checkpoint inhibitors. Partial responses were achieved by three dose-escalation patients, of whom one had hepatocellular carcinoma and two had cutaneous melanoma. Peripheral TCRbeta sequencing aimed to test whether ivuxolimab altered TCR sequence diversity and caused clonal T-cell expansion. The paper covers the monotherapy dose-escalation part of the phase I ivuxolimab trial, which included N ≈ 57 patients.

Comment on this clone: Its specific antigen is unknown. No per-base quality is available; no much larger clone lies one base away.

General study outcomes and caveats: After ivuxolimab, expanded clones were on average more numerous among CD8+ T cells than among CD4+ T cells. In partial responders in the 0.1-3.0 mg/kg groups, normalized peripheral clonal expansion was found to be among the lowest, especially among CD8+ T cells. Antigen specificity was not determined for the clonally expanded peripheral T cells. Low levels of normalized T-cell clonal expansion were also seen in some patients who did not respond. At doses of 0.1 to 3.0 mg/kg, clonal expansion of both CD4+ and CD8+ T cells in blood was seen between baseline and week 6.

Genomic DNA was isolated from the sorted cells so that the TCRbeta CDR3 region could be sequenced. The immunoSEQ Assay was used for sequencing of TCRbeta CDR3 regions. TCRdb holds this immuneACCESS table with in-frame rearrangements only. Some clones are missing; in checked studies, unresolved V genes explain under half, and the rest has no known cause. For this sample there are some 90,000 clones; around 90% appear just once. Under 0.35% of the sample is taken by the ten largest. Patients with autoimmune disease history or receiving systemic immunosuppression were excluded from the trial. Peripheral blood for TCR sequencing was collected from all dose cohorts at baseline, on cycle 4 day 1, and on cycle 7 day 1. The samples were drawn from a first-in-human, open-label, multicenter phase I dose-escalation trial of ivuxolimab. The trial enrolled adults with locally advanced or metastatic head and neck squamous cell, hepatocellular, melanoma or renal cell carcinoma. CD4+ and CD8+ T cells were sorted separately from peripheral blood before TCR sequencing.

The germline V gene encodes CDR1 SGHDN and CDR2 FVKESK. From V the trimming removes 1 base and from J it removes 7 bases, while the gene matches leave 4 bases of the junction unaccounted for. Including cysteine and phenylalanine, the CDR3 has 14 amino acids. Solely the CDR3 DNA is kept, with 42 bases framed from the first base. The rearranged segments are TRBV14 and TRBJ2-7, with 10 bases aligning to TRBD2. This clonotype originated in an adult with an advanced solid tumor such as melanoma, head and neck, liver or kidney cancer. Sequenced here: CD4+ or CD8+ T cells sorted from blood, sampled in a trial of the OX40 agonist ivuxolimab. DNA sequence: TGTGCCAGCAGCCAAGCGACACTAGCGGGAGAGCAGTACTTC. It specifies CASSQATLAGEQYF. With the rest looked up from the reference TRBV14 and TRBJ2-7 genes rather than sequenced, the full variable domain is EAGVTQFPSHSVIEKGQTVTLRCDPISGHDNLYWYRRVMGKEIKFLLHFVKESKQDESGMPNNRFLAERTGGTYSTLKVQPAELEDSGVYFCASSQATLAGEQYFGPGTRLTVT.